This T cell receptor beta chain derives from a study of blood T cell repertoires in COVID-19. In the original analysis: Estimated nucleated cell counts came from reference gene primer amplification. Libraries were prepared by immunoSEQ multiplex PCR; TCRdb keeps only in-frame clonotypes and omits some of them. V and J calls and clone size follow that table, whereas D and trimming were derived from the DNA. The sample includes approximately 430,000 clones, about nine tenths of them seen just once. V was clipped by 5 bases and J by 1 base, with 6 bases between them. Germline-derived CDR1 and CDR2 are MNHEY and SVGAGI. CDR3 size: 14 residues.

The source material was peripheral blood. The V gene is TRBV6-5, the J gene TRBJ2-6; D is unresolved. The TCR was taken from a woman aged 25 to 39 with active or convalescent COVID-19. The CDR3 DNA reads as TGTGCCAGCAGTACGCGTTCTGGGGCCAACGTCCTGACTTTC. Translation gives CASSTRSGANVLTF.